The 20 T cell receptor beta chains below come from one sample, sequenced in a study of T cell responses to AZD1222 COVID-19 vaccine. The repertoire was sequenced with immunoSEQ multiplex PCR; TCRdb's copy has only in-frame clones and lacks some. The sample includes 190,000 or so clones, about 93% seen only once; the top ten take less than 1.2%. The material sequenced was peripheral blood, taken 28 days after the second AZD1222 dose. These receptors were taken from an adult who received the AZD1222 COVID-19 vaccine.

The CDR3 DNA is TGTGCCAGCAGCCAAGTAGCACAGGGAAACAACGAGCAGTACTTC. Its protein is CASSQVAQGNNEQYF. This chain uses TRBV14 with TRBJ2-7; a weak D match, TRBD1 (6 bases). V lost 1 base to trimming and J lost 5 bases, with 15 bases between them. The CDR3 totals 15 residues. Germline V gene lookup returns CDR1 SGHDN and CDR2 FVKESK.

The rearrangement uses TRBV27 and TRBJ2-7, with D hard to call. Germline V gene sequence: CDR1 MNHEY, CDR2 SMNVEV (reference sequence). CDR3 size: 12 residues. Trimming took off 3 bases at V and 2 bases at J, with 5 bases between the two ends. CDR3 bases: TGTGCCAGCAGTTTCTCTGCCTACGAGCAGTACTTC. Translation gives CASSFSAYEQYF.

In regard to this clone: Other DNA sequences within the sample encode an identical CDR3. V is TRBV4-2 and J is TRBJ2-1, with TRBD2 matching 8 bases. The CDR3 is 15 amino acids. The germline V gene has CDR1 LGHNA and CDR2 YNFKEQ. The V segment lost 0 bases and the J segment 5 bases; nucleotides outside the gene matches: 3. The CDR3 loop is CASSQDSGGDNEQFF. For the CDR3, the DNA is TGTGCCAGCAGCCAAGATTCGGGGGGGGACAATGAGCAGTTCTTC.

The V gene is TRBV7-6, the J gene TRBJ2-5; the match to TRBD2 covers 8 bases. CDR1 is SGHVS, CDR2 FNYEAQ, per germline. V dropped 0 bases and J dropped 5; count of bases not matched to a gene: 8. The CDR3 has 16 residues. The CDR3 is CASSLARAGGTETQYF. DNA of the CDR3: TGTGCCAGCAGCTTAGCCCGGGCGGGGGGTACCGAGACCCAGTACTTC.

The chain employs TRBV6-4 and TRBJ1-2; D is undetermined. The CDR3 sequence is 13 residues long. Trimming cost V 2 bases and J 4 bases, with 8 bases left between them. CDR1 and CDR2 from the germline V gene are MRHNA and SNTAGT. For the CDR3, the DNA is TGTGCCAGCAGTGACGGCGGACTCTATGGCTACACCTTC. Its protein product is CASSDGGLYGYTF.

The chain employs TRBV4-1 and TRBJ1-1; D possibly corresponds to TRBD1 (5 bases). Trimming shortened V by 2 bases and J by 3 bases, and 22 bases separated the two germline ends. The CDR3 consists of 18 residues. The germline V gene encodes CDR1 MGHRA and CDR2 YSYEKL. In DNA form, the CDR3 reads TGCGCCAGCAGCCAATTGACGGTAATTAGGGGTTCACACACTGAAGCTTTCTTT. Encoded protein: CASSQLTVIRGSHTEAFF.

This clone was recorded once. This chain connects TRBV10-3 to TRBJ1-2; D perhaps matches TRBD1 (6 bases). The CDR3 length is 13 residues. V was clipped by 6 bases and J by 8 bases, with 16 bases between them. The germline gives CDR1 ENHRY, CDR2 SYGVKD. CDR3 sequence: CAIRLPGDEGYTF. The CDR3 DNA sequence: TGTGCCATCAGGCTACCAGGGGACGAGGGCTACACCTTC.

The chain couples TRBV5-1 to TRBJ1-6, with 10 nucleotides matching TRBD1. CDR1 is SGHRS, CDR2 YFSETQ, per germline. V lost 4 bases and J lost 5; bases outside the gene matches: 3. The CDR3 runs 15 residues. The chain's CDR3 is CASSAGTGDNSPLHF. The CDR3 DNA follows: TGCGCCAGCAGCGCCGGGACAGGGGATAATTCACCCCTCCACTTT. The full variable domain, its missing parts supplied by reference TRBV5-1 and TRBJ1-6, is KAGVTQTPRYLIKTRGQQVTLSCSPISGHRSVSWYQQTPGQGLQFLFEYFSETQRNKGNFPGRFSGRQFSNSRSEMNVSTLELGDSALYLCASSAGTGDNSPLHFGNGTRLTVT.

This clone was observed a single time. V is TRBV9 and J is TRBJ2-3, with TRBD2 identical over 11 bases. V dropped 3 bases and J dropped 0; count of bases not matched to a gene: 6. CDR1 SGDLS and CDR2 YYNGEE come from the germline V gene. CDR3 length: 17 amino acids. The chain's CDR3 is CASSGKIAGGSTDTQYF. CDR3 sequence (DNA): TGTGCCAGCAGCGGGAAAATAGCGGGGGGGAGCACAGATACGCAGTATTTT.

This sequence joins TRBV5-1 and TRBJ1-1; D is uncertain. The germline gives CDR1 SGHRS, CDR2 YFSETQ. This CDR3 is 14 amino acids long. Trimming removed 6 bases from V and 0 bases from J, with 12 bases in between. The CDR3 is CASNIGSMNTEAFF. The CDR3 nucleotides read TGCGCCAGCAATATAGGGAGTATGAACACTGAAGCTTTCTTT.

The rearrangement uses TRBV3-1 (or the pseudogene TRBV3-2) and TRBJ1-2; unclear D gene. The CDR3 spans 13 residues. V shed 0 bases and J shed 4 bases, with 6 bases lying between them. Looked up from germline, CDR1 is LGHDT and CDR2 is YNNKEL (reference sequence). The CDR3 loop is CASSQDESYGYTF. CDR3 in DNA: TGTGCCAGCAGCCAAGATGAAAGCTATGGCTACACCTTC.

A few counts support this clone. V gene TRBV19 combines with J gene TRBJ1-2; 10 positions match TRBD1. Losses at the gene ends were 4 bases for V and 7 bases for J; bases not matched to a gene: 6. CDR1 and CDR2 (germline): LNHDA, SQIVND (reference sequence). This CDR3 is 14 amino acids long. The DNA of the CDR3 is TGTGCCAGTAGTAGGCGGGACAGGGGATTTGGCTACACCTTC. It translates to CASSRRDRGFGYTF.

The V and J genes are TRBV4-2 and TRBJ1-1; 7 nucleotides match TRBD1. The V and J ends lost 3 bases and 1 base, in that order; junction bases with no gene match: 11. Germline lookup yields CDR1 LGHNA and CDR2 YNFKEQ. The CDR3 totals 17 residues. CDR3 coding DNA: TGTGCCAGCAGCCACGACAGGGTCGCTAGACCGAACACTGAAGCTTTCTTT. It codes for CASSHDRVARPNTEAFF.

J is TRBJ1-1 and V is TRBV12-3 or TRBV12-4; the match to TRBD1 covers 8 bases. The junction had 3 bases not matched to a gene; V was cut back by 7 bases and J by 8 bases. CDR3 length: 11 amino acids. CDR3 residues: CASTRTGEAFF. CDR3 sequence (DNA): TGTGCCAGCACCAGGACAGGGGAAGCTTTCTTT.

In this sample, this clone turned up once. The genes are TRBV4-1 and TRBJ2-7; D call uncertain. The V gene's germline CDR1 is MGHRA and CDR2 YSYEKL. Trimming left V 0 bases short and J 2 bases short, with 23 bases between. This CDR3 contains 19 residues. In nucleotides, the CDR3 is TGCGCCAGCAGCCAAGATCCAAGCCCACTTAATCCCGGACCCTACGAGCAGTACTTC. Amino acids: CASSQDPSPLNPGPYEQYF.

The CDR3 is CASSLSLSNQPQHF. DNA for the CDR3: TGTGCCAGCAGCTTATCTCTTAGCAATCAGCCCCAGCATTTT. The chain combines TRBV7-6 with TRBJ1-5; no firm D call. V gave up 2 bases and J gave up 0 bases, with 5 bases separating them. CDR1 and CDR2 from the germline V gene are SGHVS and FNYEAQ. The length of the CDR3 is 14 residues.

The chain uses TRBV14 and TRBJ1-2, with 8 positions matching TRBD1. With 3 bases clipped from V and 4 bases from J, the junction kept 7 bases outside the gene matches. Germline V gene lookup returns CDR1 SGHDN and CDR2 FVKESK. The CDR3 sequence is 15 residues long. The DNA of the CDR3 is TGTGCCAGCAGCCAGCCTGGGACAGGTACCTATGGCTACACCTTC. It specifies CASSQPGTGTYGYTF.

A word on this clone: This specimen includes other DNA sequences encoding the same CDR3. The V gene is TRBV12-3 or TRBV12-4, the J gene TRBJ1-2, with D unresolved. Trimming took off 0 bases at V and 6 bases at J, with 2 bases between the two ends. This CDR3 spans 11 amino acids. The CDR3 coding sequence is TGTGCCAGCAGTTTAGCGAATGGCTACACCTTC. Translated: CASSLANGYTF.

This chain joins TRBV4-1 and TRBJ1-4; 7 bases map to TRBD1. The germline gives CDR1 MGHRA, CDR2 YSYEKL. The trim removed 0 bases at V and 0 bases at J, leaving 1 base unmatched. The CDR3 is 16 amino acids. The CDR3 nucleotides read TGCGCCAGCAGCCAAGATGGACAGGCAACTAATGAAAAACTGTTTTTT. This sequence encodes CASSQDGQATNEKLFF.

V gene TRBV27 combines with J gene TRBJ1-5; a possible D gene is TRBD1 (6 bases). This CDR3 contains 15 residues. Germline V gene sequence: CDR1 MNHEY, CDR2 SMNVEV (reference sequence). Trimming removed 8 bases from V and 0 bases from J, with 14 bases in between. CDR3 residues: CASARGRYSNQPQHF. CDR3 in DNA: TGTGCCAGCGCCCGGGGGCGTTATAGCAATCAGCCCCAGCATTTT.